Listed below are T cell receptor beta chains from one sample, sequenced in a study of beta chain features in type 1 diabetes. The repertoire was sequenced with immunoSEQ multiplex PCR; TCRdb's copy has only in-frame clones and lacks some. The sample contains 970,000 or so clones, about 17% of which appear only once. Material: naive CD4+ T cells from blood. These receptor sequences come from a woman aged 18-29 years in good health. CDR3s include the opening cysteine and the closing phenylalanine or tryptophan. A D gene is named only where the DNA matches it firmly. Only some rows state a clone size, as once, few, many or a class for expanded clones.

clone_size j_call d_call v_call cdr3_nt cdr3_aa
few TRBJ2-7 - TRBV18 TGTGCCAGCTCTCCTACGGGGCCCTACGAGCAGTACTTC CASSPTGPYEQYF
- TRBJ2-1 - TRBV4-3 TGCGCCAGCAGCCAAGACTTCTACAATGAGCAGTTCTTC CASSQDFYNEQFF
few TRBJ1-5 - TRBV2 TGTGCCAGCAGTGACCGGCGAGGCAATCAGCCCCAGCATTTT CASSDRRGNQPQHF
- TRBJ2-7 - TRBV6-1 TGTGCCAGCAGAAAGGACAACAGGTTTTACGAGCAGTACTTC CASRKDNRFYEQYF
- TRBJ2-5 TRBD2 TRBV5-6 TGTGCCAGCAGCTTGGTCGCGGGAGCGGGACACCAAGAGACCCAGTACTTC CASSLVAGAGHQETQYF
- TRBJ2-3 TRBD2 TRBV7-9 TGTGCCAGCAGCTTCACCTCTAGCGGGGACAGCACAGATACGCAGTATTTT CASSFTSSGDSTDTQYF
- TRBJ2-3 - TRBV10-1 TGCGCCAGCAGTGGGGATTACACAGATACGCAGTATTTT CASSGDYTDTQYF
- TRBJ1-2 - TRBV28 TGTGCCAGCAGTGGGTTGGGTATGCCGGATGGCTACACCTTC CASSGLGMPDGYTF
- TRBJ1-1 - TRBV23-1 TGCGCCAGCGGCACAGGGATGTGGATTAGGGAGACTGAAGCTTTCTTT CASGTGMWIRETEAFF
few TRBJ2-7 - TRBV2 TGTGCCAGCAGTGTTAGCGCCTACGAGCAGTACTTC CASSVSAYEQYF
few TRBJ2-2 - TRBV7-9 TGTGCCAGCAGCTTAGACCCTGGGCGGGACAGAAGGACCGGGGAGCTGTTTTTT CASSLDPGRDRRTGELFF
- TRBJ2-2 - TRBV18 TGTGCCAGCTCACCACCGGCGCAGGACACCGGGGAGCTGTTTTTT CASSPPAQDTGELFF
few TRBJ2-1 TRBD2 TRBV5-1 TGCGCCAGCAGCTCGGGAAGACGGGGCGGGGGAACCTACAATGAGCAGTTCTTC CASSSGRRGGGTYNEQFF
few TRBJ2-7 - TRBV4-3 TGCGCCAGCAGCCAAGATTCGGCAGGGAGAGGGTTGGGGTCTAAAGAGCAGTACTTC CASSQDSAGRGLGSKEQYF
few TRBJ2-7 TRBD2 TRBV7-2 TGTGCCAGCAGCTTAGTAGGGACTAGCCGCGTCGAGCAGTACTTC CASSLVGTSRVEQYF
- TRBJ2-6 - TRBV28 TGTGCCAGCACCCACTCTGGGGCCAACGTCCTGACTTTC CASTHSGANVLTF
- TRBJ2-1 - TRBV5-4 TGTGCCAGCAGCTTGCTCCCTACAGAGTACAATGAGCAGTTCTTC CASSLLPTEYNEQFF
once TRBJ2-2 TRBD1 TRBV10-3 TGTGCCATCAGTAGGGGACAGGGGTGGACCGGGGAGCTGTTTTTT CAISRGQGWTGELFF
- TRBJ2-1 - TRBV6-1 TGTGCCAGTATGGCCGGGGTGTCCTACAATGAGCAGTTCTTC CASMAGVSYNEQFF
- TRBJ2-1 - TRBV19 TGTGCCAGTAGTCCCCGGGGGCCAGACAATGAGCAGTTCTTC CASSPRGPDNEQFF
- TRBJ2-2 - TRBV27 TGTGCCAGCAGCCAAGTGGGCACCGGGGAGCTGTTTTTT CASSQVGTGELFF
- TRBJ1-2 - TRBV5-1 TGCGCCAGCAGCTTGGTTCCGGGGTCCGGCTACACCTTC CASSLVPGSGYTF
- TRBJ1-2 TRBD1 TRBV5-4 TGTGCCAGCAGCTGGGGACAGGACTATGGCTACACCTTC CASSWGQDYGYTF
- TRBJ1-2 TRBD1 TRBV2 TGTGCCAGCAGTTACCGACAGGGGAACTATGGCTACACCTTC CASSYRQGNYGYTF
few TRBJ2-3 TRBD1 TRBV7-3 TGTGCCAGCAGCGCACACCCGGGACAGCGCACAGATACGCAGTATTTT CASSAHPGQRTDTQYF
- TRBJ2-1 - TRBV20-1 TGCAGTGCTAGAGCAGTTAGTGAGCAGTTCTTC CSARAVSEQFF
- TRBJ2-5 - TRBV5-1 TGCGCCAGCAGCTTGACCAACAGAGGTCGGGAGACCCAGTACTTC CASSLTNRGRETQYF
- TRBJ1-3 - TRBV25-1 TGTGCCAGCAGTCAAGCCGGTGGCGGAAACACCATATATTTT CASSQAGGGNTIYF
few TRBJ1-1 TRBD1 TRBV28 TGTGCCAGCAGTCCTCTCGGGACAGCGAACACTGAAGCTTTCTTT CASSPLGTANTEAFF
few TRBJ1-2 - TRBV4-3 TGCGCCAGCAGCCCAGGCCAGGGTCGAGATGGCTACACCTTC CASSPGQGRDGYTF
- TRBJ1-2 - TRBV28 TGTGCCAGCAGTTTAAACTATGGCTACACCTTC CASSLNYGYTF
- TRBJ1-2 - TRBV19 TGTGCCAGTAGTAAGGGGCAGATCGCTAACTATGGCTACACCTTC CASSKGQIANYGYTF
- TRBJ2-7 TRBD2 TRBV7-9 TGTGCCAGCAGCCCTCTAGCGGGAGGGCCCTCGGGATACGAGCAGTACTTC CASSPLAGGPSGYEQYF
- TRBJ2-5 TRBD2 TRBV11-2 TGTGCCAGCAGCTTCGGCGGGAGGGCCCGAGAGACCCAGTACTTC CASSFGGRARETQYF
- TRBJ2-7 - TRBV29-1 TGCAGCGTCGCGACAGGCGGATTTTTCGGGCAGTACTTC CSVATGGFFGQYF
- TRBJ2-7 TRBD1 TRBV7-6 TGTGCCAGCAGCGCCACCGGGACAGGGTGGGGAACCTCCTACGAGCAGTACTTC CASSATGTGWGTSYEQYF
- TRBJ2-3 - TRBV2 TGTGCCAGCAAGGGCGGGCTTAGCACAGATACGCAGTATTTT CASKGGLSTDTQYF
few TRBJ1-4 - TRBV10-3 TGTGCCATCAGACCCAGGGAAAATGAAAAACTGTTTTTT CAIRPRENEKLFF
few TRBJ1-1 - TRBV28 TGTGCCACCACCCGCCGGGACCCCGGGGCTTTCTTT CATTRRDPGAFF
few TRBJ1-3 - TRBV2 TGTGCCAGCAGTGGTAGGGGGAGTGGAAACACCATATATTTT CASSGRGSGNTIYF